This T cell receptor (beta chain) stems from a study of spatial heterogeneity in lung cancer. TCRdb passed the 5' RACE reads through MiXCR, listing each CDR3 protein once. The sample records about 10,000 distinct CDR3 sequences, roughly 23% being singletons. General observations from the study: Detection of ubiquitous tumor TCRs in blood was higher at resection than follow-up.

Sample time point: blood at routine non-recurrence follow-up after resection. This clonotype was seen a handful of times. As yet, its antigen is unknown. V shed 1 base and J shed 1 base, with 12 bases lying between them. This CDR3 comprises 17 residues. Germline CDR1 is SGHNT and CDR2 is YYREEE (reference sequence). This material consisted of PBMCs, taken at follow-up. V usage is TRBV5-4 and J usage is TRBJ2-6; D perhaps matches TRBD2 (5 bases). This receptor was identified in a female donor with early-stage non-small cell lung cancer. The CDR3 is CASSLRRTESGANVLTF. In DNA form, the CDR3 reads TGTGCCAGCAGCTTGCGTCGGACTGAGTCTGGGGCCAACGTCCTGACTTTC.